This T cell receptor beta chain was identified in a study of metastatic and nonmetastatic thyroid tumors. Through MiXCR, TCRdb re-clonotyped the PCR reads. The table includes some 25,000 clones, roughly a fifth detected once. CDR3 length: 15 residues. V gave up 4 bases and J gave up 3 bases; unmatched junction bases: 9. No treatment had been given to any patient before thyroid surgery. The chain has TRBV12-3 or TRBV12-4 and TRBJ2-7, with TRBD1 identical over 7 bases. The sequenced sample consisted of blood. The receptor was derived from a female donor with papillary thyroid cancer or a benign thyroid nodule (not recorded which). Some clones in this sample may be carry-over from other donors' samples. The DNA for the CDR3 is TGTGCCAGCAGTTCGCGACAGGGTGGCATCTACGAGCAGTACTTC. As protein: CASSSRQGGIYEQYF.